One sample yielded the 28 T cell receptor beta chains listed below, sequenced in a study of blood T cell repertoires in COVID-19. Assay: immunoSEQ multiplex PCR; the TCRdb copy retains only in-frame clones and omits some. The sample has about 250,000 clones, 85% to 90% seen once; the top ten hold less than 20%. The sequenced sample consisted of PBMCs or T cells enriched from blood (not recorded which). These TCRs come from a man younger than 30 who had recovered from COVID-19.

The chain carries TRBV18 and TRBJ1-4; 7 bases fit TRBD1. Germline CDR1 reads KGHSH; CDR2 reads LQKENI. The V segment lost 2 bases and the J segment 10 bases; nucleotides outside the gene matches: 10. This CDR3 is 15 amino acids long. In nucleotides, the CDR3 is TGTGCCAGCTCACCAACGTTAGAGGGGGCAGGAAAACTGTTTTTT. This gives the protein CASSPTLEGAGKLFF.

The genes are TRBV6-2 or TRBV6-3 and TRBJ1-2; no clear D. Germline loops: CDR1 MNHEY, CDR2 SVGEGT. The V gene lost 5 bases and the J gene lost 4 bases, with 11 bases spanning the gap. CDR3 length: 13 amino acids. The CDR3 nucleotides read TGTGCCAGCAGTCCCACAGCTTTCTATGGCTACACCTTC. Amino acid sequence: CASSPTAFYGYTF.

The chain is built from TRBV6-1 and TRBJ1-2, with D perhaps matching TRBD1 (5 bases). The germline CDR1 and CDR2 sequences are MNHNS and SASEGT. V dropped 3 bases and J dropped 5 bases, with 19 bases sitting between them. The CDR3 contains 16 residues. In nucleotides, the CDR3 is TGTGCCAGCAGTGAGGCTGGAGGGGTCGGGCCATATGGCTACACCTTC. Translating gives CASSEAGGVGPYGYTF.

The chain uses TRBV15 and TRBJ2-1; 7 bases match TRBD1. After removal of 1 base from V and 9 bases from J, the junction contained 6 bases not matched to a gene. This CDR3 has 14 amino acids. Per the germline V gene, CDR1 is LNHNV and CDR2 is YYDKDF (reference sequence). The CDR3 sequence: CATSRVDRVGEQFF. CDR3 DNA sequence: TGTGCCACCAGCAGAGTCGACAGGGTCGGTGAGCAGTTCTTC.

The chain has TRBV5-6 and TRBJ2-1, with a tentative D call TRBD2 (5 bases). V was shortened by 1 base and J by 8 bases, with 19 bases between the two germline ends. This CDR3 is built from 16 residues. In germline, CDR1 is SGHDT, CDR2 YYEEEE. CDR3 coding DNA: TGTGCCAGCAGCTTGTTACGGGCGGGCGATCTCGATGAGCAGTTCTTC. It codes for CASSLLRAGDLDEQFF. The variable domain in full, completed from reference TRBV5-6 and TRBJ2-1, reads DAGVTQSPTHLIKTRGQQVTLRCSPKSGHDTVSWYQQALGQGPQFIFQYYEEEERQRGNFPDRFSGHQFPNYSSELNVNALLLGDSALYLCASSLLRAGDLDEQFFGPGTRLTVL.

The V gene is TRBV24-1, the J gene TRBJ2-1; D unresolved. Germline CDR1 and CDR2: KGHDR and SFDVKD. There are 13 residues in the CDR3. V lost 8 bases and J 7 bases, leaving 14 bases between the germline ends. The CDR3 coding sequence is TGTGCCACCACGACCAAGAGCGCTAATGAGCAGTTCTTC. It yields the protein CATTTKSANEQFF.

The gene calls are TRBV20-1 and TRBJ1-3; D unresolved. Trimming took 3 bases from V and 3 from J, leaving 9 bases between them. The CDR3 loop spans 13 amino acids. Germline values: CDR1 DFQATT, CDR2 SNEGSKA (reference sequence). CDR3 coding DNA: TGCAGTGCTAGTCAAAGCTATGGAAACACCATATATTTT. Translated, it gives CSASQSYGNTIYF.

The V gene is TRBV5-5, the J gene TRBJ2-1; unclear D gene. The ends were cut back, 2 bases at V and 1 base at J, with 7 bases in the middle. CDR3 length equals 14 residues. The germline gives CDR1 SGHKS, CDR2 YYEKEE (reference sequence). Here the CDR3 reads CASSFERSYNEQFF. The CDR3 DNA reads as TGTGCCAGCAGCTTCGAGAGGTCCTACAATGAGCAGTTCTTC.

This clone appeared once. The chain links TRBV30 to TRBJ2-7; TRBD2 matches at 13 bases. Trimming cost V 3 bases and J 7 bases; bases outside gene matches: 12. The germline CDR1 and CDR2 sequences are GTSNPN and SVGIG (reference sequence). The CDR3 sequence is 16 residues long. The CDR3 nucleotides are TGTGCCTGGAGCGAGATTGGACTAGCGGGAGCCATAGAGCAGTACTTC. Translating it yields CAWSEIGLAGAIEQYF.

The V call is TRBV25-1, the J call TRBJ1-6, with 7 bases lining up with TRBD1. The V gene end was trimmed by 4 bases and the J gene end by 8 bases; junction bases not matched to a gene: 8. Germline CDR1 MGHDK, CDR2 SYGVNS. The CDR3 covers 15 residues. DNA of the CDR3: TGTGCCAGCAGTGCTCAACAGGGGTGGTATTCACCCCTCCACTTT. This codes for CASSAQQGWYSPLHF.

For this clone: The same CDR3 is also encoded by other DNA sequences in this sample. The rearrangement uses TRBV28 and TRBJ1-2, with D perhaps TRBD1 (5 bases). The CDR3 consists of 12 residues. Looked up from germline, CDR1 is MDHEN and CDR2 is SYDVKM. Trimming removed 2 bases at V and 4 bases at J, with 5 bases between. CDR3 in amino acids: CASSLTGYGYTF. As DNA, the CDR3 is TGTGCCAGCAGTTTAACAGGCTATGGCTACACCTTC.

The J gene is TRBJ2-7, the V gene TRBV7-2; D perhaps matches TRBD2 (7 bases). The ends were cut back, 4 bases at V and 6 bases at J, with 13 bases in the middle. Germline lookup yields CDR1 SGHTA and CDR2 FQGNSA. The CDR3 contains 13 residues. CDR3 DNA: TGTGCCAGCAGCTACGGGGGGCACGCCGAGCAGTACTTC. It specifies CASSYGGHAEQYF. Filled out from reference TRBV7-2 and TRBJ2-7, the complete variable domain reads GAGVSQSPSNKVTEKGKDVELRCDPISGHTALYWYRQSLGQGLEFLIYFQGNSAPDKSGLPSDRFSAERTGGSVSTLTIQRTQQEDSAVYLCASSYGGHAEQYFGPGTRLTVT.

This clone was observed once. V and J are TRBV19 and TRBJ1-5; D remains unclear. Germline V lookup: CDR1 LNHDA, CDR2 SQIVND (reference sequence). CDR3 length equals 13 residues. Trimming stripped 4 bases from V and 3 bases from J, with 7 bases between. CDR3 coding DNA: TGTGCCAGTAGTACAGGTTTCAATCAGCCCCAGCATTTT. Protein: CASSTGFNQPQHF.

The rearrangement uses TRBV5-1 and TRBJ2-1; D not certain. The germline CDR1 and CDR2 sequences are SGHRS and YFSETQ. V was pared by 5 bases and J by 7 bases, with 13 bases between. The CDR3 runs 13 residues. The CDR3 DNA follows: TGCGCCAGCAGGAAGGAGTCCCGGAATGAGCAGTTCTTC. Amino acid sequence: CASRKESRNEQFF.

The J gene is TRBJ1-5, the V gene TRBV6-4; D unresolved. The CDR3 is 15 residues long. V was pared by 0 bases and J by 3 bases, with 9 bases between. Germline values: CDR1 MRHNA, CDR2 SNTAGT. The CDR3 protein is CASSDSRQFNQPQHF. The CDR3 coding sequence is TGTGCCAGCAGTGACTCGAGGCAGTTCAATCAGCCCCAGCATTTT.

This clone was counted between two and nine times. The gene calls are TRBV10-3 and TRBJ1-1; possible D gene TRBD1, 5 bases. CDR1 is ENHRY, CDR2 SYGVKD, per germline. The V gene lost 4 bases and the J gene lost 6 bases, with 12 bases spanning the gap. This CDR3 region has 13 residues. The CDR3 nucleotides are TGTGCCATCAGTGTCCAGGGAAAGGCTGAAGCTTTCTTT. Encoded protein: CAISVQGKAEAFF.

Note on this clone: At one of its ends the junction is not consistent with the germline gene, which may arise from a read error. This chain links TRBV13 with TRBJ2-3; 13 nucleotides match TRBD2. The CDR3 has 14 amino acids. Germline V gene lookup returns CDR1 PRHDT and CDR2 FYEKMQ (reference sequence). In DNA, the CDR3 is TGTGCCAGCAGCTACAAAGGACTAGCGGGGGATGGGACCTTT. Translated: CASSYKGLAGDGTF.

The V and J genes are TRBV24-1 and TRBJ1-5, with D hard to call. Trimming took off 3 bases at V and 5 bases at J, with 10 bases between the two ends. The CDR3 runs 14 residues. CDR1 KGHDR and CDR2 SFDVKD come from the germline V gene. CDR3 loop: CATSDTGSYQPQHF. As DNA, the CDR3 is TGTGCCACCAGTGATACCGGGTCCTATCAGCCCCAGCATTTT.

The genes are TRBV30 and TRBJ2-5, with D possibly being TRBD1 (6 bases). CDR1 and CDR2 (germline): GTSNPN, SVGIG (reference sequence). CDR3 length: 14 residues. Trimming shortened V by 7 bases and J by 1 base, and 16 bases separated the two germline ends. CDR3 region: CALSGWDTQETQYF. Written as DNA, the CDR3 is TGTGCCTTATCCGGGTGGGACACCCAAGAGACCCAGTACTTC.

V gene TRBV5-1 combines with J gene TRBJ1-2, with D unresolved. Trimming took off 4 bases at V and 0 bases at J, with 13 bases between the two ends. This CDR3 has 15 amino acids. From germline, CDR1 is SGHRS and CDR2 YFSETQ. CDR3 coding DNA: TGCGCCAGCAGCCAAACCGCGGATGCTAACTATGGCTACACCTTC. This encodes CASSQTADANYGYTF.

CDR3 in DNA: TGTGCCAGCAGCTTAGCGCTGGAGGTGTCTGGAAACACCATATATTTT. This encodes CASSLALEVSGNTIYF. The chain combines TRBV7-9 with TRBJ1-3; D remains ambiguous. The CDR3 runs 16 residues. The germline V gene has CDR1 SEHNR and CDR2 FQNEAQ (reference sequence). The ends were cut back, 0 bases at V and 1 base at J, with 10 bases in the middle.

The chain has TRBV19 and TRBJ1-4; D might be TRBD1 (5 bases). Germline V gene data show CDR1 as LNHDA and CDR2 as SQIVND (reference sequence). V dropped 3 bases and J dropped 3 bases, with 8 bases sitting between them. The CDR3 extends over 14 amino acids. The CDR3 DNA reads TGTGCCAGTAGTATTTGGGGGGCTAATGAAAAACTGTTTTTT. Amino acid sequence: CASSIWGANEKLFF.

This chain uses TRBV18 with TRBJ2-5; D remains ambiguous. Trimming stripped 1 base from V and 4 bases from J, with 7 bases between. CDR3 length equals 13 residues. CDR1 and CDR2 from the germline V gene are KGHSH and LQKENI. CDR3 sequence: CASSPQELETQYF. CDR3 coding DNA: TGTGCCAGCTCACCACAGGAGCTAGAGACCCAGTACTTC.

The chain uses TRBV19 and TRBJ2-3, with a weak D call TRBD2 (6 bases). Germline V gene sequence: CDR1 LNHDA, CDR2 SQIVND (reference sequence). CDR3 length: 14 residues. The germline V and J ends were trimmed by 1 base and 6 bases, with 11 bases remaining between them. The CDR3 DNA reads TGTGCCAGTAGTATAGCGGGAGTCGCGGATACGCAGTATTTT. As protein: CASSIAGVADTQYF. Full variable domain (remainder filled in from reference TRBV19 and TRBJ2-3): DGGITQSPKYLFRKEGQNVTLSCEQNLNHDAMYWYRQDPGQGLRLIYYSQIVNDFQKGDIAEGYSVSREKKESFPLTVTSAQKNPTAFYLCASSIAGVADTQYFGPGTRLTVL.

The V gene is TRBV4-2, the J gene TRBJ1-1, with D tentatively TRBD1 (5 bases). Germline V CDR1 and CDR2: LGHNA, YNFKEQ. Trimming shortened V by 4 bases and J by 2 bases, and 17 bases separated the two germline ends. The CDR3 covers 16 residues. The CDR3 protein is CASSRLGAQPNTEAFF. The CDR3 nucleotides are TGTGCCAGCAGCCGATTAGGGGCACAGCCCAACACTGAAGCTTTCTTT.

The chain combines TRBV5-4 with TRBJ2-7; a weak D match, TRBD1 (5 bases). The V end lost 3 bases, the J end lost 2 bases, and 15 bases lay between the germline ends. The CDR3 length is 15 residues. Germline V gene data show CDR1 as SGHNT and CDR2 as YYREEE (reference sequence). CDR3 residues: CASSWGGSTTYEQYF. CDR3 DNA: TGTGCCAGCAGCTGGGGCGGTTCCACAACCTACGAGCAGTACTTC.

The count of this clone is one. The chain links TRBV30 to TRBJ1-1, with TRBD1 identical over 8 bases. The junction had 8 bases not matched to a gene; V was cut back by 3 bases and J by 5 bases. Germline lookup yields CDR1 GTSNPN and CDR2 SVGIG (reference sequence). The CDR3 totals 14 residues. The CDR3 is CAWSEGTGQTEAFF. In nucleotides, the CDR3 is TGTGCCTGGAGCGAAGGGACAGGTCAAACTGAAGCTTTCTTT. The variable domain in full, completed from reference TRBV30 and TRBJ1-1, reads SQTIHQWPATLVQPVGSPLSLECTVEGTSNPNLYWYRQAAGRGLQLLFYSVGIGQISSEVPQNLSASRPQDRQFILSSKKLLLSDSGFYLCAWSEGTGQTEAFFGQGTRLTVV.

The chain carries TRBV7-2 and TRBJ2-1, with D unresolved. Trimming took off 6 bases at V and 9 bases at J, with 15 bases between the two ends. This CDR3 comprises 13 residues. Per the germline V gene, CDR1 is SGHTA and CDR2 is FQGNSA. The DNA for the CDR3 is TGTGCCAGCAGTCACCGAGACACGCGTGAGCAGTTCTTC. Amino acids: CASSHRDTREQFF.